What follows are 22 T cell receptor beta chains derived from one specimen sequenced in a study of blood T cell repertoires in COVID-19. TCRdb keeps only in-frame clones here, not all; method: immunoSEQ multiplex PCR. Found here are approximately 340,000 clones, approximately 89% of them singletons; the top ten hold more than 0.85%. The source material was PBMCs or T cells enriched from blood (not recorded which). The receptors come from a woman aged 40 to 55 who had been exposed to COVID-19.

The sample holds one count of this clone. The chain combines TRBV20-1 with TRBJ1-5, with a tentative D call TRBD1 (5 bases). Germline-derived CDR1 and CDR2 are DFQATT and SNEGSKA (reference sequence). The CDR3 sequence is 15 residues long. Trimming removed 3 bases at V and 5 bases at J, with 17 bases between. The CDR3 here is CSASSGRGGDQPQHF. The CDR3, as DNA: TGCAGTGCTAGTTCGGGCCGCGGGGGGGATCAGCCCCAGCATTTT.

The chain has TRBV24-1 and TRBJ2-7, with a possible D match to TRBD1 (5 bases). V was trimmed by 4 bases and J by 4 bases, leaving 16 bases between them. This CDR3 has 15 amino acids. Germline assignment: CDR1 KGHDR and CDR2 SFDVKD. In nucleotides, the CDR3 is TGTGCCACCAGTGACCCCAGGGCGCCCGGGTACGAGCAGTACTTC. This sequence encodes CATSDPRAPGYEQYF.

This chain uses TRBV24-1 with TRBJ2-3, with TRBD2 identical over 10 bases. This CDR3 has 17 amino acids. The V segment lost 0 bases and the J segment 1 base; nucleotides outside the gene matches: 3. CDR1 KGHDR and CDR2 SFDVKD come from the germline V gene. This chain's CDR3 is CATSDLYTSGGTDTQYF. CDR3 DNA: TGTGCCACCAGTGATTTGTATACTAGCGGGGGCACAGATACGCAGTATTTT.

The chain couples TRBV5-1 to TRBJ1-4; D gene uncertain. The V and J ends lost 2 bases and 0 bases respectively, with 5 bases between them. The CDR3 runs 14 residues. The germline V gene encodes CDR1 SGHRS and CDR2 YFSETQ. CDR3 residues: CASSFSATNEKLFF. The CDR3 nucleotides read TGCGCCAGCAGCTTTTCCGCAACTAATGAAAAACTGTTTTTT.

This clone was counted between two and nine times. The genes are TRBV5-1 and TRBJ2-7; 11 bases are a match to TRBD1. V trimming: 4 bases; J trimming: 7 bases; junction bases outside the gene matches: 10. This CDR3 has 15 amino acids. Germline CDR1 reads SGHRS; CDR2 reads YFSETQ. The DNA for the CDR3 is TGCGCCAGCAGCGGGACAGGGGGAAATTTTCGGGAGCAGTACTTC. Protein sequence: CASSGTGGNFREQYF.

The V call is TRBV9, the J call TRBJ2-2, with TRBD2 as a possible D gene (5 bases). Germline V CDR1 and CDR2: SGDLS, YYNGEE. This CDR3 is 14 amino acids long. The V gene lost 7 bases and the J gene lost 7 bases, with 17 bases spanning the gap. The CDR3 loop is CASRKGERDGELFF. Written as DNA, the CDR3 is TGTGCCAGCCGAAAAGGAGAGAGGGACGGGGAGCTGTTTTTT. The whole variable domain, filled in from reference TRBV9 and TRBJ2-2, reads DSGVTQTPKHLITATGQRVTLRCSPRSGDLSVYWYQQSLDQGLQFLIQYYNGEERAKGNILERFSAQQFPDLHSELNLSSLELGDSALYFCASRKGERDGELFFGEGSRLTVL.

V gene TRBV30 combines with J gene TRBJ2-2; D uncertain. V dropped 2 bases and J dropped 6 bases, with 10 bases sitting between them. CDR1 is GTSNPN and CDR2 is SVGIG in the germline V gene (reference sequence). CDR3 length: 13 amino acids. The CDR3 here is CAWSFAAAGELFF. CDR3 coding DNA: TGTGCCTGGAGTTTTGCTGCGGCCGGGGAGCTGTTTTTT.

The CDR3: CASSLYPSYRYTF. The CDR3 region has the DNA TGTGCCAGCAGCCTCTACCCTTCATATCGCTACACCTTC. This chain joins TRBV7-9 and TRBJ1-2; no clear D. The CDR3 is 13 residues long. The V end was cut by 5 bases, the J end by 9 bases, with 16 bases between. Germline CDR1 is SEHNR and CDR2 is FQNEAQ (reference sequence).

The chain employs TRBV10-3 and TRBJ2-3; no clear D. This CDR3 spans 15 amino acids. The germline gives CDR1 ENHRY, CDR2 SYGVKD. Trimming took 4 bases from V and 1 from J, leaving 12 bases between them. The CDR3 reads CAISVGSPGTDTQYF. In DNA form, the CDR3 reads TGTGCCATCAGTGTGGGTAGCCCCGGCACAGATACGCAGTATTTT.

In its sample, this clone was seen once. V is TRBV2 and J is TRBJ2-7; a possible D gene is TRBD2 (5 bases). V was cut by 4 bases and J by 4 bases, with 8 bases left in between. The germline V gene encodes CDR1 SNHLY and CDR2 FYNNEI. The CDR3 contains 12 residues. The CDR3 nucleotides are TGTGCCAGCAGTGGGACTTCATACGAGCAGTACTTC. The encoded protein is CASSGTSYEQYF.

The chain couples TRBV3-1 (or the pseudogene TRBV3-2) to TRBJ1-1, with D perhaps matching TRBD1 (6 bases). Germline V gene data show CDR1 as LGHDT and CDR2 as YNNKEL (reference sequence). The V end was cut by 1 base, the J end by 10 bases, with 10 bases between. There are 12 residues in the CDR3. In DNA form, the CDR3 reads TGTGCCAGCAGCCAAGGGACAGCAGCAGCTTTCTTT. Protein product: CASSQGTAAAFF.

The genes are TRBV6-5 and TRBJ1-1; 9 bases line up with TRBD1. CDR3 size: 13 residues. V lost 6 bases, J lost 9 bases, and 8 bases stayed unmatched. The germline CDR1 and CDR2 sequences are MNHEY and SVGAGI. This CDR3 reads CASRPDRGSKAFF. DNA of the CDR3: TGTGCCAGCAGACCCGACAGGGGGTCGAAAGCTTTCTTT.

The chain has TRBV11-2 and TRBJ1-2; TRBD1 agrees at 11 bases. The J segment lost 8 bases and the V segment lost 5 bases, leaving 16 bases of the junction unmatched. Germline V gene lookup returns CDR1 SGHAT and CDR2 FQNNGV. The CDR3 contains 17 residues. CDR3 nucleotide sequence: TGTGCCAGCAGCCCCTCCGGGACAGGGGGATTAGGGCGAGGCTACACCTTC. Protein: CASSPSGTGGLGRGYTF.

This rearrangement joins TRBV5-1 to TRBJ1-2, with TRBD1 identical over 9 bases. The length of the CDR3 is 14 residues. V lost 0 bases to trimming and J lost 6 bases; unmatched junction nucleotides: 3. Looked up from germline, CDR1 is SGHRS and CDR2 is YFSETQ. In nucleotides, the CDR3 is TGCGCCAGCAGCTTGGCTCGGGACAGGGATGGCTACACCTTC. Protein sequence: CASSLARDRDGYTF.

This chain links TRBV19 with TRBJ1-2; 8 bases align to TRBD1. Per germline, CDR1 LNHDA and CDR2 SQIVND (reference sequence). Trimming took 7 bases from V and 3 from J; bases not matched to a gene: 7. The CDR3 extends over 14 amino acids. The CDR3 loop is CASTPGGTHYGYTF. CDR3 sequence (DNA): TGTGCCAGTACCCCAGGGGGCACGCACTATGGCTACACCTTC.

The chain joins TRBV4-3 to TRBJ2-1; D may be TRBD1 (5 bases). The CDR3 runs 18 residues. Trimming took 0 bases from V and 10 from J, leaving 25 bases between them. The V gene's germline CDR1 is LGHNA and CDR2 YSLEER. The CDR3 loop reads CASSQDQRETGPFGEQFF. CDR3 nucleotide sequence: TGCGCCAGCAGCCAAGATCAAAGGGAAACAGGCCCCTTCGGGGAGCAGTTCTTC.

A few counts support this clone. V gene TRBV19 combines with J gene TRBJ2-7, with D maybe TRBD2 (5 bases). From germline, CDR1 is LNHDA and CDR2 SQIVND (reference sequence). CDR3 length: 13 amino acids. Trimming left V 8 bases short and J 5 bases short, with 16 bases between. CDR3 amino acids: CASAKFLANEQYF. CDR3 coding DNA: TGTGCCAGTGCCAAATTCTTAGCGAACGAGCAGTACTTC.

The rearrangement joins TRBV19 to TRBJ1-1, with TRBD1 matching 9 bases. The CDR3 has 18 residues. Losses at the gene ends were 5 bases for V and 0 bases for J; bases not matched to a gene: 13. Germline V gene lookup returns CDR1 LNHDA and CDR2 SQIVND (reference sequence). The CDR3 DNA reads as TGTGCCAGTAGTGCCCTAACAGGGGGCCACGCCGTGAACACTGAAGCTTTCTTT. Its protein product is CASSALTGGHAVNTEAFF. The entire variable domain, with the rest obtained from reference TRBV19 and TRBJ1-1, is as follows: DGGITQSPKYLFRKEGQNVTLSCEQNLNHDAMYWYRQDPGQGLRLIYYSQIVNDFQKGDIAEGYSVSREKKESFPLTVTSAQKNPTAFYLCASSALTGGHAVNTEAFFGQGTRLTVV.

This chain uses TRBV12-3 or TRBV12-4 with TRBJ2-1, with D hard to call. Trimming pared 2 bases from V and 8 bases from J, leaving 7 bases between. The CDR3 loop spans 12 amino acids. CDR3 sequence: CASSLSWHEQFF. The DNA for the CDR3 is TGTGCCAGCAGTTTAAGTTGGCATGAGCAGTTCTTC.

The rearrangement joins TRBV5-4 to TRBJ2-5, with 9 bases aligning to TRBD2. This CDR3 comprises 15 residues. V dropped 4 bases and J dropped 5; count of bases not matched to a gene: 9. From germline, CDR1 is SGHNT and CDR2 YYREEE (reference sequence). The CDR3 coding sequence is TGTGCCAGCAGCCCCCTATCCGGGACTAGCGAGACCCAGTACTTC. It specifies CASSPLSGTSETQYF. Together with reference TRBV5-4 and TRBJ2-5, the CDR3 gives the full variable domain: ETGVTQSPTHLIKTRGQQVTLRCSSQSGHNTVSWYQQALGQGPQFIFQYYREEENGRGNFPPRFSGLQFPNYSSELNVNALELDDSALYLCASSPLSGTSETQYFGPGTRLLVL.

This chain connects TRBV30 to TRBJ1-2; TRBD1 agrees at 8 bases. The CDR3 runs to 13 residues. Losses at the gene ends were 4 bases for V and 8 bases for J; bases not matched to a gene: 9. The germline gives CDR1 GTSNPN, CDR2 SVGIG (reference sequence). CDR3 nucleotides: TGTGCCTGGACCGGGCAGGGGGCGGGAGGCTACACCTTC. Translated, it gives CAWTGQGAGGYTF.

V and J are TRBV5-8 and TRBJ1-6; 8 nucleotides match TRBD1. The germline gives CDR1 SGHTS, CDR2 YDEGEE. V lost 4 bases and J lost 0; bases outside the gene matches: 15. This CDR3 has 20 residues. CDR3 protein: CASSRGQGHGVSSYNSPLHF. In DNA, the CDR3 is TGTGCCAGCAGCCGCGGACAGGGCCACGGAGTAAGCTCCTATAATTCACCCCTCCACTTT.